This passage covers 4 T cell receptor beta chains from one sample sequenced in a study of control samples from healthy donors and cancer patients. Clones were sequenced by immunoSEQ multiplex PCR, and TCRdb holds only the in-frame ones, with some missing. The table lists roughly 80,000 clones, around nine tenths of them singletons, with more than 5% in the top ten. Sequenced sample: blood. The receptors here all came from a woman aged 45-65 years in good health.

The rearrangement joins TRBV19 to TRBJ2-2; D is possibly TRBD2 (6 bases). The CDR3 contains 15 residues. Germline CDR1 and CDR2: LNHDA and SQIVND (reference sequence). The ends were cut back, 9 bases at V and 4 bases at J, with 18 bases in the middle. This CDR3 is CASRRDSVLTGELFF. The CDR3 DNA reads as TGTGCCAGCCGACGGGACTCGGTCCTCACCGGGGAGCTGTTTTTT.

This chain's CDR3 is CASSFRAISTDTQYF. Here the CDR3 DNA reads TGTGCCAGCAGCTTCAGGGCTATCAGCACAGATACGCAGTATTTT. The rearrangement links TRBV5-4 to TRBJ2-3; perhaps TRBD1 as D (5 bases). Germline loops: CDR1 SGHNT, CDR2 YYREEE (reference sequence). The CDR3 extends over 15 amino acids. The V gene lost 2 bases and the J gene lost 0 bases, with 10 bases spanning the gap.

The J gene is TRBJ2-1, the V gene TRBV4-1; TRBD1 matches at 7 bases. J lost 7 bases, V lost 4 bases, and 4 bases had no gene match. This CDR3 has 13 amino acids. Germline V gene lookup returns CDR1 MGHRA and CDR2 YSYEKL. CDR3 region: CASSPNRGNEQFF. In DNA, the CDR3 is TGCGCCAGCAGCCCTAACAGGGGAAATGAGCAGTTCTTC.

This chain joins TRBV19 and TRBJ2-3, with 8 bases that match TRBD2. The CDR3 totals 13 residues. Per the germline V gene, CDR1 is LNHDA and CDR2 is SQIVND (reference sequence). The junction had 5 bases not matched to a gene; V was cut back by 8 bases and J by 4 bases. CDR3 loop: CASGGLVSDTQYF. The CDR3 nucleotides read TGTGCCAGTGGGGGACTAGTGTCAGATACGCAGTATTTT. Combining the CDR3 with reference TRBV19 and TRBJ2-3 gives the whole variable domain DGGITQSPKYLFRKEGQNVTLSCEQNLNHDAMYWYRQDPGQGLRLIYYSQIVNDFQKGDIAEGYSVSREKKESFPLTVTSAQKNPTAFYLCASGGLVSDTQYFGPGTRLTVL.